Shown below are 28 T cell receptor beta chains from a single sample sequenced in a study of control samples from healthy donors and cancer patients. Method: immunoSEQ multiplex PCR; TCRdb's copy keeps in-frame clones and lacks some. The profile shows hundreds of thousands of clones, around 79% of them singletons. The sample taken for sequencing was PBMCs. These receptors came from a woman aged 60-75 years with lung cancer.

This clone was observed once. The V call is TRBV3-1 (or the pseudogene TRBV3-2), the J call TRBJ2-7, with D unclear. The V and J ends lost 2 bases and 5 bases respectively, with 4 bases between them. The germline gives CDR1 LGHDT, CDR2 YNNKEL (reference sequence). This CDR3 has 11 residues. CDR3 sequence: CASSQTNEQYF. The CDR3 DNA sequence: TGTGCCAGCAGCCAAACAAACGAGCAGTACTTC.

V usage is TRBV28 and J usage is TRBJ2-5; the match to TRBD2 covers 11 bases. CDR1 MDHEN and CDR2 SYDVKM come from the germline V gene. This CDR3 spans 14 amino acids. The ends lost 4 bases at V and 5 bases at J; junction bases unmatched: 3. CDR3 residues: CASSSSGRSETQYF. The CDR3 DNA follows: TGTGCCAGCAGTTCTAGCGGGAGGAGCGAGACCCAGTACTTC.

The chain has TRBV5-1 and TRBJ1-6, with 7 bases fitting TRBD1. The CDR3 spans 15 residues. V trimming: 0 bases; J trimming: 8 bases; junction bases outside the gene matches: 5. Germline CDR1 and CDR2: SGHRS and YFSETQ. CDR3 loop: CASSLVLGGDSPLHF. DNA of the CDR3: TGCGCCAGCAGCTTGGTTTTAGGGGGCGATTCACCCCTCCACTTT. The full variable domain, with the rest looked up from reference TRBV5-1 and TRBJ1-6, is KAGVTQTPRYLIKTRGQQVTLSCSPISGHRSVSWYQQTPGQGLQFLFEYFSETQRNKGNFPGRFSGRQFSNSRSEMNVSTLELGDSALYLCASSLVLGGDSPLHFGNGTRLTVT.

This clone has just one count. The rearrangement joins TRBV3-1 (or the pseudogene TRBV3-2) to TRBJ1-1, with a possible D match to TRBD1 (5 bases). This CDR3 region has 13 residues. Germline CDR1 LGHDT, CDR2 YNNKEL (reference sequence). Trimming shortened V by 4 bases and J by 11 bases, and 17 bases separated the two germline ends. The CDR3 bases are TGTGCCAGCAGCCCATGGGGGGAGGGAGGCGCTTTCTTT. Residues: CASSPWGEGGAFF.

This chain joins TRBV5-4 and TRBJ2-3; the D gene is possibly TRBD1 (5 bases). This CDR3 contains 13 residues. The germline gives CDR1 SGHNT, CDR2 YYREEE (reference sequence). V was clipped by 9 bases and J by 0 bases, with 11 bases between them. The CDR3 coding sequence is TGTGCCATCGGAAACAGGAGCACAGATACGCAGTATTTT. Its translation is CAIGNRSTDTQYF. Full variable domain (remainder filled in from reference TRBV5-4 and TRBJ2-3): ETGVTQSPTHLIKTRGQQVTLRCSSQSGHNTVSWYQQALGQGPQFIFQYYREEENGRGNFPPRFSGLQFPNYSSELNVNALELDDSALYLCAIGNRSTDTQYFGPGTRLTVL.

CDR3 protein: CASSQDGRQGRETQYF. CDR3 coding DNA: TGTGCCAGCAGCCAAGACGGCAGACAGGGGCGGGAGACCCAGTACTTC. This chain connects TRBV3-1 (or the pseudogene TRBV3-2) to TRBJ2-5, with 8 nucleotides matching TRBD1. This CDR3 comprises 16 residues. With 0 bases clipped from V and 5 bases from J, the junction kept 8 bases outside the gene matches. The germline V gene has CDR1 LGHDT and CDR2 YNNKEL (reference sequence).

This clone came up once. The chain has TRBV2 and TRBJ1-5; D ambiguous. CDR1 and CDR2 (germline): SNHLY, FYNNEI. The V end lost 7 bases, the J end lost 0 bases, and 7 bases lay between the germline ends. CDR3 size: 13 residues. CDR3 nucleotide sequence: TGTGCCAGCACCACCTATAGCAATCAGCCCCAGCATTTT. Its protein product is CASTTYSNQPQHF.

J is TRBJ1-2 and V is TRBV6-1, with 9 bases matching TRBD1. The CDR3 totals 15 residues. Germline-derived CDR1 and CDR2 are MNHNS and SASEGT. Trimming at V came to 0 bases and at J to 6 bases, leaving 5 bases not matched to a gene. CDR3 protein: CASSEAGTGWNGYTF. In DNA form, the CDR3 reads TGTGCCAGCAGTGAAGCAGGGACAGGGTGGAATGGCTACACCTTC.

This clone was seen only a few times. The chain joins TRBV4-1 to TRBJ1-3; TRBD1 might be the D (5 bases). Looked up from germline, CDR1 is MGHRA and CDR2 is YSYEKL. V lost 4 bases and J lost 0, with 13 bases in between. The CDR3 runs 16 residues. The DNA for the CDR3 is TGCGCCAGCAGCCGAGAAACGACAGCCTCTGGAAACACCATATATTTT. Protein: CASSRETTASGNTIYF.

This clone has only one observation. This chain connects TRBV27 to TRBJ1-4, with 9 positions matching TRBD1. Germline V gene sequence: CDR1 MNHEY, CDR2 SMNVEV (reference sequence). The CDR3 has 17 amino acids. With 4 bases clipped from V and 0 bases from J, the junction kept 6 bases outside the gene matches. CDR3: CASSSNRGHATNEKLFF. DNA for the CDR3: TGTGCCAGCAGTTCAAACAGGGGGCACGCAACTAATGAAAAACTGTTTTTT.

The V and J genes are TRBV2 and TRBJ2-7; 7 nucleotides align to TRBD1. V trimming: 6 bases; J trimming: 2 bases; junction bases outside the gene matches: 10. Looked up from germline, CDR1 is SNHLY and CDR2 is FYNNEI. This CDR3 region has 15 residues. The CDR3: CASSPGQPGAYEQYF. In DNA, the CDR3 is TGTGCCAGCAGCCCGGGACAGCCAGGGGCCTACGAGCAGTACTTC.

V gene TRBV9 combines with J gene TRBJ1-3; D not resolved. The CDR3 covers 14 residues. V lost 2 bases to trimming and J lost 0 bases, with 6 bases between them. The V gene's germline CDR1 is SGDLS and CDR2 YYNGEE. The CDR3 reads CASSVGSSGNTIYF. CDR3 nucleotides: TGTGCCAGCAGCGTCGGCAGCTCTGGAAACACCATATATTTT.

This chain uses TRBV7-9 with TRBJ2-3; 13 bases are a match to TRBD2. The V and J ends lost 6 bases and 3 bases, in that order; junction bases with no gene match: 6. Germline CDR1 and CDR2: SEHNR and FQNEAQ (reference sequence). The CDR3 length is 16 residues. DNA for the CDR3: TGTGCCAGCAGTTCGAGGACTAGCGGGAGTACAGATACGCAGTATTTT. Its translation: CASSSRTSGSTDTQYF. Full variable domain (rest looked up from reference TRBV7-9 and TRBJ2-3): DTGVSQNPRHKITKRGQNVTFRCDPISEHNRLYWYRQTLGQGPEFLTYFQNEAQLEKSRLLSDRFSAERPKGSFSTLEIQRTEQGDSAMYLCASSSRTSGSTDTQYFGPGTRLTVL.

The chain links TRBV7-2 to TRBJ2-7; 11 bases are shared with TRBD2. V lost 5 bases to trimming and J lost 0 bases; unmatched junction nucleotides: 3. Germline loops: CDR1 SGHTA, CDR2 FQGNSA. This CDR3 comprises 15 residues. CDR3 sequence reads: CASSAGLAASYEQYF. In nucleotides, the CDR3 is TGTGCCAGCAGCGCGGGACTAGCGGCCTCCTACGAGCAGTACTTC.

CDR3 amino acids: CASSPGTTGVNEQFF. The CDR3 DNA is TGTGCCAGCAGCCCCGGGACTACAGGAGTCAATGAGCAGTTCTTC. The chain employs TRBV5-4 and TRBJ2-1; 7 positions agree with TRBD2. Germline loops: CDR1 SGHNT, CDR2 YYREEE (reference sequence). J gave up 6 bases and V 4 bases, and 10 bases lay outside the gene matches. This CDR3 comprises 15 residues. The whole variable domain, filled in from reference TRBV5-4 and TRBJ2-1, reads ETGVTQSPTHLIKTRGQQVTLRCSSQSGHNTVSWYQQALGQGPQFIFQYYREEENGRGNFPPRFSGLQFPNYSSELNVNALELDDSALYLCASSPGTTGVNEQFFGPGTRLTVL.

The genes are TRBV3-1 (or the pseudogene TRBV3-2) and TRBJ1-6, with D perhaps matching TRBD1 (5 bases). The CDR3 sequence is 16 residues long. Germline V gene sequence: CDR1 LGHDT, CDR2 YNNKEL (reference sequence). The ends were cut back, 4 bases at V and 1 base at J, with 11 bases in the middle. CDR3 sequence: CASSLVGGSYNSPLHF. The CDR3 DNA reads TGTGCCAGCAGCCTTGTCGGGGGTTCCTATAATTCACCCCTCCACTTT.

The chain links TRBV3-1 (or the pseudogene TRBV3-2) to TRBJ2-1; the D gene is possibly TRBD1 (6 bases). CDR1 is LGHDT and CDR2 is YNNKEL in the germline V gene (reference sequence). Trimming took off 3 bases at V and 7 bases at J, with 10 bases between the two ends. The CDR3 has 13 residues. The CDR3 loop is CASSHSQGNEQFF. Here the CDR3 DNA reads TGTGCCAGCAGCCATTCCCAGGGGAATGAGCAGTTCTTC.

J is TRBJ1-1 and V is TRBV2; 11 positions agree with TRBD1. The CDR3 length is 14 residues. The germline gives CDR1 SNHLY, CDR2 FYNNEI. V trimming: 6 bases; J trimming: 5 bases; junction bases outside the gene matches: 5. DNA for the CDR3: TGTGCCAGCAGGGACAGGGGGCTTTGGACTGAAGCTTTCTTT. Translation gives CASRDRGLWTEAFF. The full variable domain, in which reference TRBV2 and TRBJ1-1 provide the parts outside the CDR3, is EPEVTQTPSHQVTQMGQEVILRCVPISNHLYFYWYRQILGQKVEFLVSFYNNEISEKSEIFDDQFSVERPDGSNFTLKIRSTKLEDSAMYFCASRDRGLWTEAFFGQGTRLTVV.

The CDR3 loop is CASSPGAGSSYNSPLHF. CDR3 nucleotide sequence: TGCGCCAGCAGCCCCGGAGCAGGGAGCTCCTATAATTCACCCCTCCACTTT. This chain connects TRBV5-1 to TRBJ1-6, with D maybe TRBD1 (5 bases). Germline-derived CDR1 and CDR2 are SGHRS and YFSETQ. This CDR3 has 17 amino acids. V was pared by 4 bases and J by 0 bases, with 14 bases between.

The chain links TRBV5-4 to TRBJ2-3; TRBD1 matches 7 bases. The V gene end was trimmed by 10 bases and the J gene end by 1 base; junction bases not matched to a gene: 3. The length of the CDR3 is 12 residues. CDR1 and CDR2 from the germline V gene are SGHNT and YYREEE (reference sequence). This CDR3 reads CASGQGTDTQYF. The CDR3 DNA is TGTGCCTCCGGACAGGGCACAGATACGCAGTATTTT.

The chain joins TRBV5-6 to TRBJ1-6; no definite D call. Trimming removed 6 bases at V and 0 bases at J, with 13 bases between. The CDR3 has 16 residues. Germline lookup yields CDR1 SGHDT and CDR2 YYEEEE. CDR3 protein: CASTPAASSYNSPLHF. The CDR3, as DNA: TGTGCCAGCACCCCCGCAGCAAGCTCCTATAATTCACCCCTCCACTTT.

The gene calls are TRBV5-4 and TRBJ2-1, with 7 positions matching TRBD2. CDR3 length: 14 residues. Unmatched junction bases numbered 12, after V lost 6 bases and J lost 9 bases. Germline V CDR1 and CDR2: SGHNT, YYREEE (reference sequence). The CDR3 protein is CASIPVPGEGEQFF. The DNA of the CDR3 is TGTGCCAGCATCCCGGTCCCGGGGGAGGGTGAGCAGTTCTTC.

As to this clone: Other DNA sequences of this sample code for an identical CDR3. The genes are TRBV2 and TRBJ1-5; D remains unclear. Deletions cut 2 bases from V and 2 bases from J, with 7 bases between. CDR1 SNHLY and CDR2 FYNNEI come from the germline V gene. This CDR3 comprises 14 residues. This chain's CDR3 is CASSERRGNQPQHF. The CDR3 coding sequence is TGTGCCAGCAGTGAACGGAGGGGCAATCAGCCCCAGCATTTT. The whole variable domain, filled in from reference TRBV2 and TRBJ1-5, reads EPEVTQTPSHQVTQMGQEVILRCVPISNHLYFYWYRQILGQKVEFLVSFYNNEISEKSEIFDDQFSVERPDGSNFTLKIRSTKLEDSAMYFCASSERRGNQPQHFGDGTRLSIL.

This clone occurred once. The rearrangement links TRBV18 to TRBJ1-4; D gene uncertain. This CDR3 contains 14 residues. Deletions cut 6 bases from V and 4 bases from J, with 12 bases between. The germline V gene has CDR1 KGHSH and CDR2 LQKENI. CDR3 residues: CASSNGVDNEKLFF. The CDR3 coding sequence is TGTGCCAGCTCCAACGGGGTTGATAATGAAAAACTGTTTTTT.

The chain has TRBV7-5 and TRBJ1-6; the tabulated D call, TRBD1, remains unverified against the DNA. TRBV7-5 is marked as a pseudogene. This CDR3 comprises 19 residues. CDR3 DNA: TGTGTCAGAAGCTTAGGGCTCCCGGGACAGGGATCCTATAATTCACCCCTCCACTTT. Its protein product is CVRSLGLPGQGSYNSPLHF.

The chain is built from TRBV2 and TRBJ2-1; D is unclear. This CDR3 has 13 amino acids. The V end lost 5 bases, the J end lost 3 bases, and 8 bases lay between the germline ends. Germline assignment: CDR1 SNHLY and CDR2 FYNNEI. CDR3 bases: TGTGCCAGCAGTCAGAGCGACTACAATGAGCAGTTCTTC. It encodes CASSQSDYNEQFF.

The rearrangement joins TRBV9 to TRBJ1-5; perhaps TRBD1 as D (5 bases). This CDR3 is built from 15 residues. Germline V gene sequence: CDR1 SGDLS, CDR2 YYNGEE. Trimming took 0 bases from V and 1 from J, leaving 8 bases between them. Here the CDR3 DNA reads TGTGCCAGCAGCGTAGGACCAGGGAGCAATCAGCCCCAGCATTTT. Translated: CASSVGPGSNQPQHF.

The genes are TRBV18 and TRBJ1-1, with no clear D. The length of the CDR3 is 16 residues. The germline V and J ends were trimmed by 2 bases and 4 bases, with 17 bases remaining between them. CDR1 KGHSH and CDR2 LQKENI come from the germline V gene. The CDR3 DNA follows: TGTGCCAGCTCACCAACCGGAACCGATGGAGGCACTGAAGCTTTCTTT. Protein product: CASSPTGTDGGTEAFF.